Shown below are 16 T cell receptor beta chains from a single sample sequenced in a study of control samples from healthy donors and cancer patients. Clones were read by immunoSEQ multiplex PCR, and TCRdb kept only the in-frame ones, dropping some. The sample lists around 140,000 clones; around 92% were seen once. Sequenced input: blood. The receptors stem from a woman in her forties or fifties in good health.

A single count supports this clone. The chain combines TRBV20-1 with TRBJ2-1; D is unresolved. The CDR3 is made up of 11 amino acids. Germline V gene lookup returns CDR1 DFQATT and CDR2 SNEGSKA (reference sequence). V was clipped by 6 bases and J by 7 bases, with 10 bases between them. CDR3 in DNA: TGCAGTGCCAGTCCTCTTAATGAGCAGTTCTTC. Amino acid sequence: CSASPLNEQFF.

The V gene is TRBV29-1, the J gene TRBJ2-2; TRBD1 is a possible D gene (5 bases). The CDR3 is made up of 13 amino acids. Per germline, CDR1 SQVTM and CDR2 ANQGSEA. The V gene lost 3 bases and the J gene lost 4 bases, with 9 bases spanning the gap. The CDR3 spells CSVDRQTTGELFF. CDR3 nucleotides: TGCAGCGTTGACCGACAGACCACCGGGGAGCTGTTTTTT.

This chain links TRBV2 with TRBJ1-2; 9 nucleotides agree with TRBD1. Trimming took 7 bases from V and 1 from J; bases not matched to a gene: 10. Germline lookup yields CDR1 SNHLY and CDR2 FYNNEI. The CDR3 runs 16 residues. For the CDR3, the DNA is TGTGCCAGCAATCCGGACAGGGGAGTGGTTAACTATGGCTACACCTTC. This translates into CASNPDRGVVNYGYTF.

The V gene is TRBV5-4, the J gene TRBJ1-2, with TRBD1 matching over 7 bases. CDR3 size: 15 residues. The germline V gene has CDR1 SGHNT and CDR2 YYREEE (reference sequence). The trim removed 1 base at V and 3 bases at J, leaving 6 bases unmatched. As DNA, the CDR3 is TGTGCCAGCAGCTTGCAGGGACAGCCTTACTATGGCTACACCTTC. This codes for CASSLQGQPYYGYTF.

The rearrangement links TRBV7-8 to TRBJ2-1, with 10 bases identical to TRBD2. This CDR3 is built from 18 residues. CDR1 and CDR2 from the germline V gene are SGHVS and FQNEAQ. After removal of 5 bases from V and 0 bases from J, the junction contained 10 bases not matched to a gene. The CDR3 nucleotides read TGTGCCAGCAGCGATCTAGCGGGGGCGCCTGGCTCCTACAATGAGCAGTTCTTC. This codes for CASSDLAGAPGSYNEQFF.

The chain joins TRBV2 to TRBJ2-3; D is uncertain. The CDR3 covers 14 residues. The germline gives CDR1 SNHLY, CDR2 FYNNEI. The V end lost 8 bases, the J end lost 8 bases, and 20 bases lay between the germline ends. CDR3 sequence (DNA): TGTGCCAGCGGACGGACCGACCCACCGGGTACGCAGTATTTT. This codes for CASGRTDPPGTQYF.

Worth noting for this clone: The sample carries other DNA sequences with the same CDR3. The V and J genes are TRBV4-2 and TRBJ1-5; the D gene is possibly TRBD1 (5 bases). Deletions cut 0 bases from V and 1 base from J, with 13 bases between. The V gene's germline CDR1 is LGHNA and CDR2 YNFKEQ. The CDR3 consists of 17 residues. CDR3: CASSQDRGGLSNQPQHF. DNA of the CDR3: TGTGCCAGCAGCCAAGATAGGGGAGGACTGAGCAATCAGCCCCAGCATTTT.

In DNA, the CDR3 is TGTGCCAGCAGCCGGGACAGGGAGTGGCATCAGCCCCAGCATTTT. Its translation is CASSRDREWHQPQHF. This chain uses TRBV7-8 with TRBJ1-5, with 9 bases fitting TRBD1. Germline assignment: CDR1 SGHVS and CDR2 FQNEAQ. This CDR3 spans 15 amino acids. Trimming took 5 bases from V and 5 from J; bases not matched to a gene: 7.

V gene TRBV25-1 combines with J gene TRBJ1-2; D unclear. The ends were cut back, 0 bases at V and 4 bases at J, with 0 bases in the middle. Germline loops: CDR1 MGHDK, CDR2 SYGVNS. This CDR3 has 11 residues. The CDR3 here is CASSEYYGYTF. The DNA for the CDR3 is TGTGCCAGCAGTGAATACTATGGCTACACCTTC.

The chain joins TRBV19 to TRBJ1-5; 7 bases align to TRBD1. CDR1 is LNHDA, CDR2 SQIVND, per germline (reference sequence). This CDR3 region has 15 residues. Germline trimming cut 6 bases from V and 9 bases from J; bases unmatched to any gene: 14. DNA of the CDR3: TGTGCCAGTAGGTCGGGAGGGGGCCAGGGTTTGCCCCAGCATTTT. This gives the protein CASRSGGGQGLPQHF.

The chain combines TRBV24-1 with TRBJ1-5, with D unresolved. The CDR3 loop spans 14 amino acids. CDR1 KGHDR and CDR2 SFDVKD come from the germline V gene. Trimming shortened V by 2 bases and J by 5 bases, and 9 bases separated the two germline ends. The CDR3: CATSDWDEDQPQHF. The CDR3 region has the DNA TGTGCCACCAGTGATTGGGATGAGGATCAGCCCCAGCATTTT.

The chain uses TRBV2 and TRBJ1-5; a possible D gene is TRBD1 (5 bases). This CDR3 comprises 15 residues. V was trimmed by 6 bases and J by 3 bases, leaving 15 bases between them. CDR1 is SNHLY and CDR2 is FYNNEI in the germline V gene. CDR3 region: CASSDPTDSNQPQHF. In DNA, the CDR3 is TGTGCCAGCAGCGATCCGACAGACTCCAATCAGCCCCAGCATTTT.

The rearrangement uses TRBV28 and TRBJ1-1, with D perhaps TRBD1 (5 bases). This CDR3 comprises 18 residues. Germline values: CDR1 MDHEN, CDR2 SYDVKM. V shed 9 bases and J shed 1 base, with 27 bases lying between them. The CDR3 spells CARSLDRDGLTWNTEAFF. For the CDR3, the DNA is TGTGCCAGGTCTCTAGACCGGGACGGCTTAACGTGGAACACTGAAGCTTTCTTT.

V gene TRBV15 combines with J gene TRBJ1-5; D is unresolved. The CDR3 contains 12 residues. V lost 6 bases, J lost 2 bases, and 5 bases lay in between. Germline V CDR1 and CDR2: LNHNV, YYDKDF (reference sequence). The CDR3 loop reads CATRQRNQPQHF. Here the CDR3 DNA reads TGTGCCACCAGGCAGCGCAATCAGCCCCAGCATTTT.

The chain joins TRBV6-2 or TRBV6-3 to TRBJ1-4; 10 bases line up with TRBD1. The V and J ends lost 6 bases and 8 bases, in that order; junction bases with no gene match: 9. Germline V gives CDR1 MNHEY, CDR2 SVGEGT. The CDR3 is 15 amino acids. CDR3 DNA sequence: TGTGCCAGCAGCTATCACGGGACAGGGGAAGAAAAACTGTTTTTT. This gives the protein CASSYHGTGEEKLFF.

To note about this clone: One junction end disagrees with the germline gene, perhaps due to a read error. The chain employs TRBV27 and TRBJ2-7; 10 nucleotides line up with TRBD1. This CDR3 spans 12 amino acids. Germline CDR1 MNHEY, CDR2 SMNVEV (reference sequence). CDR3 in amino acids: CASSQSTGGLFF. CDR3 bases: TGTGCCAGCAGTCAGTCGACAGGGGGCCTATTCTTC.